Listed below are T cell receptor beta chains from one sample, sequenced in a study of CD8+CD57+ T cells in acquired aplastic anemia. TCRdb used MiXCR to reprocess the reads, holding one entry per CDR3 protein. Among about 160,000 distinct CDR3 sequences listed, 71% were seen once. The sequenced sample was sorted CD4+, CD8+, or CD8+CD57+ T cells (not recorded which) from PBMCs. The receptor source for this set is a human donor with aplastic anemia. Each CDR3 is given with its conserved first and last residue. D genes are given only for firm matches. Size is omitted from some rows. Given values are once, few, many or a class for expanded clones.

CDR3 protein	CDR3 DNA	J gene	D gene	clone size	V gene	CDR3 length
CASSSPRDTQNF	TGTGCCAGCAGCTCACCAAGGGATACGCAGAATTTT	TRBJ2-3	.	.	TRBV7-8	12
CASSGTGHQHF	TGTGCCAGCAGCGGCACAGGGCACCAGCATTTT	TRBJ1-5	.	.	TRBV7-9	11
CSVEEVGAGSDEQYF	TGCAGCGTTGAAGAAGTAGGGGCAGGGAGCGACGAGCAGTACTTC	TRBJ2-7	.	few	TRBV29-1	15
CASSIGGGTNEQFF	TGTGCCAGTAGTATAGGAGGGGGCACAAATGAGCAGTTCTTC	TRBJ2-1	TRBD1	.	TRBV19	14
CASSLAGQGVHEQYF	TGCGCCAGCAGCTTGGCCGGTCAGGGAGTCCACGAGCAGTACTTC	TRBJ2-7	.	.	TRBV5-1	15
CASSSPAWAGGANYGYTF	TGTGCCAGCAGTTCCCCCGCTTGGGCAGGGGGCGCGAACTATGGCTACACCTTC	TRBJ1-2	TRBD1	.	TRBV5-4	18
CASSVAAGQGGFNEQFF	TGTGCCAGCAGCGTCGCGGCTGGGCAGGGAGGTTTCAATGAGCAGTTCTTC	TRBJ2-1	.	.	TRBV4-2	17
CASATGKQETQYF	TGTGCCAGTGCGACAGGGAAGCAAGAGACCCAGTACTTC	TRBJ2-5	TRBD1	.	TRBV19	13
CASSLGFRDRVYEQYF	TGTGCCAGCAGCTTAGGCTTCCGGGACAGGGTTTACGAGCAGTACTTC	TRBJ2-7	TRBD1	.	TRBV11-1	16
CASSLGGARNNSPLHF	TGTGCCAGCAGTCTGGGGGGGGCTCGGAATAATTCACCCCTCCACTTT	TRBJ1-6	.	few	TRBV2	16
CASSLGTGYTF	TGTGCCAGCAGTTTAGGTACGGGCTACACCTTC	TRBJ1-2	.	.	TRBV12-3/TRBV12-4	11
CASTSGGYEQYF	TGTGCCAGTACCTCCGGGGGATACGAGCAGTACTTC	TRBJ2-7	.	.	TRBV19	12